This T cell receptor (beta chain) comes out of a study of blood T cell repertoires in COVID-19. Study-level background: From the United States, Italy and Spain came samples of acute and convalescent COVID-19. T cells, B-cell-depleted T cells, or PBMCs supplied cDNA or gDNA.

The sample holds a few counts of this clone. In the source study's methods: By means of reference gene primer amplification, nucleated cell counts were estimated. The method was immunoSEQ multiplex PCR; TCRdb's version includes in-frame clones alone and lacks a portion of them. V and J calls and clone size are those listed in that table; D and trimming were worked out from the DNA. The sample carries 200,000 or so clones, 65% to 90% recorded once. The V gene end was trimmed by 1 base and the J gene end by 6 bases; junction bases not matched to a gene: 10. The CDR3 is made up of 17 amino acids. Germline CDR1 reads SGHDT; CDR2 reads YYEEEE.

The source of this sequence is a man in his fifties with acute or convalescent COVID-19. This rearrangement joins TRBV5-6 to TRBJ2-2; TRBD2 matches at 9 bases. The sequencing input was peripheral blood. The CDR3 nucleotides are TGTGCCAGCAGCTTGAGTTTGATAGCGGGGGTCCCCGGGGAGCTGTTTTTT. Its protein product is CASSLSLIAGVPGELFF.